A single sample gave rise to the 22 T cell receptor beta chains below, sequenced in a study of a mutant IDH1 vaccine in newly diagnosed glioma. Time point indicated: baseline, week 1 (first vaccination visit). Treatment noted: pre-vaccination baseline after standard-of-care therapy. Produced via immunoSEQ multiplex PCR; TCRdb's table is partial and in-frame only. The data contain 40,000 or so clones, about nine tenths of them singletons. Specimen: PBMCs, collected from a glioma patient treated with radiotherapy, temozolomide or both. The source of these receptors is a man between 18 and 35 years old with glioma.

This rearrangement joins TRBV30 to TRBJ2-1; D perhaps matches TRBD1 (5 bases). The CDR3 is 11 residues long. V was cut by 2 bases and J by 7 bases, with 6 bases left in between. Germline CDR1 is GTSNPN and CDR2 is SVGIG (reference sequence). Written as DNA, the CDR3 is TGTGCCTGGAGTCAGGGTAATGAGCAGTTCTTC. This gives the protein CAWSQGNEQFF. The variable domain in full, with the rest retrieved from reference TRBV30 and TRBJ2-1, is SQTIHQWPATLVQPVGSPLSLECTVEGTSNPNLYWYRQAAGRGLQLLFYSVGIGQISSEVPQNLSASRPQDRQFILSSKKLLLSDSGFYLCAWSQGNEQFFGPGTRLTVL.

The genes are TRBV7-8 and TRBJ2-5; the match to TRBD1 covers 7 bases. CDR1 SGHVS and CDR2 FQNEAQ come from the germline V gene. V lost 1 base to trimming and J lost 5 bases; unmatched junction nucleotides: 10. The CDR3 is 16 residues long. The DNA of the CDR3 is TGTGCCAGCAGCTTAGGCAGAGCCAGGGGGATGGAGACCCAGTACTTC. This encodes CASSLGRARGMETQYF.

The chain has TRBV5-5 and TRBJ1-1, with a possible D match to TRBD1 (6 bases). Germline V gene sequence: CDR1 SGHKS, CDR2 YYEKEE (reference sequence). The V end was cut by 2 bases, the J end by 4 bases, with 12 bases between. CDR3 length equals 14 residues. The CDR3 region has the DNA TGTGCCAGCAGCTTCCGGGACACCTTCACTGAAGCTTTCTTT. It translates to CASSFRDTFTEAFF.

The rearrangement links TRBV30 to TRBJ1-1, with D maybe TRBD1 (5 bases). The CDR3 contains 13 residues. Germline V gene data show CDR1 as GTSNPN and CDR2 as SVGIG (reference sequence). Trimming removed 2 bases at V and 5 bases at J, with 12 bases between. The CDR3 protein is CAWSRSGRTEAFF. The DNA for the CDR3 is TGTGCCTGGAGTAGGTCAGGGCGGACTGAAGCTTTCTTT.

The chain is built from TRBV4-2 and TRBJ2-7; the D is unclear. The CDR3 length is 14 residues. V gave up 0 bases and J gave up 2 bases, with 8 bases separating them. Germline values: CDR1 LGHNA, CDR2 YNFKEQ. The CDR3 protein is CASSQDRTPYEQYF. Written as DNA, the CDR3 is TGTGCCAGCAGCCAAGATCGGACCCCCTACGAGCAGTACTTC.

The CDR3 region has the DNA TGTGCCAGCAGCTTTGGGGGCGCAACTAATGAAAAACTGTTTTTT. Amino acid sequence: CASSFGGATNEKLFF. The V gene is TRBV7-9, the J gene TRBJ1-4, with D possibly TRBD1 on 6 matching bases. This CDR3 is built from 15 residues. Germline values: CDR1 SEHNR, CDR2 FQNEAQ (reference sequence). The V end lost 3 bases, the J end lost 0 bases, and 8 bases lay between the germline ends.

The chain uses TRBV5-4 and TRBJ1-2; D may be TRBD1 (6 bases). The CDR3 contains 13 residues. The germline V gene has CDR1 SGHNT and CDR2 YYREEE (reference sequence). V lost 0 bases and J 5 bases, leaving 8 bases between the germline ends. Here the CDR3 reads CASSLEGEYGYTF. CDR3 in DNA: TGTGCCAGCAGCTTGGAGGGGGAATATGGCTACACCTTC. The variable domain in full, with the rest retrieved from reference TRBV5-4 and TRBJ1-2, is ETGVTQSPTHLIKTRGQQVTLRCSSQSGHNTVSWYQQALGQGPQFIFQYYREEENGRGNFPPRFSGLQFPNYSSELNVNALELDDSALYLCASSLEGEYGYTFGSGTRLTVV.

The V and J genes are TRBV19 and TRBJ1-2; D uncertain. Germline assignment: CDR1 LNHDA and CDR2 SQIVND (reference sequence). The CDR3 has 13 residues. V was trimmed by 3 bases and J by 1 base, leaving 6 bases between them. Here the CDR3 DNA reads TGTGCCAGTAGTATGGTCCATAACTATGGCTACACCTTC. It specifies CASSMVHNYGYTF.

V usage is TRBV30 and J usage is TRBJ2-5; D not certain. V was cut by 4 bases and J by 4 bases, with 7 bases left in between. The CDR3 consists of 11 residues. Germline V gene lookup returns CDR1 GTSNPN and CDR2 SVGIG (reference sequence). The CDR3 protein is CAWMGLETQYF. The DNA for the CDR3 is TGTGCCTGGATGGGTTTAGAGACCCAGTACTTC. Full variable domain (missing parts from reference TRBV30 and TRBJ2-5): SQTIHQWPATLVQPVGSPLSLECTVEGTSNPNLYWYRQAAGRGLQLLFYSVGIGQISSEVPQNLSASRPQDRQFILSSKKLLLSDSGFYLCAWMGLETQYFGPGTRLLVL.

The chain uses TRBV6-4 and TRBJ2-1, with a possible D match to TRBD2 (6 bases). The V and J ends lost 6 bases and 8 bases respectively, with 14 bases between them. This CDR3 is 13 amino acids long. Germline V gene sequence: CDR1 MRHNA, CDR2 SNTAGT. The CDR3 loop reads CASSSRGEDEQFF. The CDR3 DNA sequence: TGTGCCAGCAGCTCTCGAGGGGAGGATGAGCAGTTCTTC.

The chain recombines TRBV2 with TRBJ2-7; 7 positions match TRBD2. This CDR3 has 15 amino acids. The germline gives CDR1 SNHLY, CDR2 FYNNEI. With V trimmed by 4 bases and J by 4 bases, 10 bases remained unmatched. The CDR3 bases are TGTGCCAGCAGTGGGGAGGGCCAGGGCCTTTACGAGCAGTACTTC. Amino acids: CASSGEGQGLYEQYF.

The chain carries TRBV6-5 and TRBJ2-1, with D possibly matching TRBD2 (5 bases). The V gene's germline CDR1 is MNHEY and CDR2 SVGAGI. The CDR3 consists of 16 residues. V was shortened by 1 base and J by 3 bases, with 13 bases between the two germline ends. In DNA, the CDR3 is TGTGCCAGCAGTTACTTCGGAGCGGCCAACTACAATGAGCAGTTCTTC. Protein product: CASSYFGAANYNEQFF.

The V and J genes are TRBV28 and TRBJ1-1, with a weak D call TRBD1 (5 bases). V lost 7 bases and J lost 0, with 12 bases in between. The germline CDR1 and CDR2 sequences are MDHEN and SYDVKM. CDR3 length: 14 amino acids. The CDR3 coding sequence is TGTGCCAGCACAAACACAGGTATGAACACTGAAGCTTTCTTT. Translated, it gives CASTNTGMNTEAFF. Full variable domain (outside the CDR3, taken from reference TRBV28 and TRBJ1-1): DVKVTQSSRYLVKRTGEKVFLECVQDMDHENMFWYRQDPGLGLRLIYFSYDVKMKEKGDIPEGYSVSREKKERFSLILESASTNQTSMYLCASTNTGMNTEAFFGQGTRLTVV.

This chain joins TRBV7-9 and TRBJ2-7; D gene uncertain. V dropped 5 bases and J dropped 2 bases, with 13 bases sitting between them. The germline V gene encodes CDR1 SEHNR and CDR2 FQNEAQ (reference sequence). The CDR3 is made up of 14 amino acids. The CDR3 DNA reads TGTGCCAGCAGCCCGCCGGGCCAGCCCTACGAGCAGTACTTC. Protein product: CASSPPGQPYEQYF.

The chain uses TRBV5-6 and TRBJ1-6; a weak D match, TRBD1 (5 bases). Trimming stripped 0 bases from V and 9 bases from J, with 19 bases between. This CDR3 has 17 residues. The germline V gene has CDR1 SGHDT and CDR2 YYEEEE. Here the CDR3 reads CASSLELGGRVSSPLHF. For the CDR3, the DNA is TGTGCCAGCAGCTTGGAGCTCGGGGGTCGAGTGAGTTCACCCCTCCACTTT.

The chain recombines TRBV29-1 with TRBJ2-2; perhaps TRBD2 as D (5 bases). The germline V gene has CDR1 SQVTM and CDR2 ANQGSEA. The CDR3 contains 13 residues. V lost 4 bases and J 5 bases, leaving 11 bases between the germline ends. CDR3 in DNA: TGCAGCGTTGTCCGGGGTAATACCGGGGAGCTGTTTTTT. Translated, it gives CSVVRGNTGELFF.

The chain uses TRBV7-2 and TRBJ2-7; the D is unclear. V lost 4 bases and J lost 1, with 11 bases in between. Germline CDR1 SGHTA, CDR2 FQGNSA. The CDR3 totals 14 residues. CDR3 nucleotides: TGTGCCAGCAGCTCAAGGAGCCCTTCCTACGAGCAGTACTTC. Translation gives CASSSRSPSYEQYF.

The rearrangement joins TRBV7-8 to TRBJ2-1; D may be TRBD2 (5 bases). The CDR3 extends over 14 amino acids. The germline V gene has CDR1 SGHVS and CDR2 FQNEAQ. Trimming stripped 0 bases from V and 7 bases from J, with 10 bases between. For the CDR3, the DNA is TGTGCCAGCAGCTTAGCCCTAGCTGGAAATGAGCAGTTCTTC. The encoded protein is CASSLALAGNEQFF.

V is TRBV5-4 and J is TRBJ2-5; no clear D gene. Trimming left V 2 bases short and J 0 bases short, with 2 bases between. Germline CDR1 SGHNT, CDR2 YYREEE (reference sequence). The CDR3 length is 12 residues. The CDR3 nucleotides read TGTGCCAGCAGCTTCAACCAAGAGACCCAGTACTTC. Its translation: CASSFNQETQYF.

V gene TRBV6-6 combines with J gene TRBJ2-7; D is perhaps TRBD1 or TRBD2 (5 bases each). V lost 5 bases and J lost 4, with 15 bases in between. The CDR3 runs 14 residues. The germline gives CDR1 MNHNY, CDR2 SVGAGI (reference sequence). CDR3 residues: CASSDGANPYEQYF. The DNA for the CDR3 is TGTGCCAGCAGTGACGGGGCAAACCCTTACGAGCAGTACTTC.

The V gene is TRBV18, the J gene TRBJ1-4; no definite D call. Germline V CDR1 and CDR2: KGHSH, LQKENI. CDR3 length: 15 residues. V was cut by 6 bases and J by 0 bases, with 11 bases left in between. CDR3 sequence reads: CASSQSGSTNEKLFF. CDR3 in DNA: TGTGCCAGCTCCCAATCGGGGTCAACTAATGAAAAACTGTTTTTT.

The chain has TRBV19 and TRBJ2-7; TRBD1 might be the D (5 bases). V was trimmed by 3 bases and J by 3 bases, leaving 15 bases between them. The CDR3 has 15 amino acids. Germline V lookup: CDR1 LNHDA, CDR2 SQIVND (reference sequence). CDR3 amino acids: CASSMSGNGIYEQYF. The CDR3 nucleotides read TGTGCCAGTAGTATGTCAGGGAATGGGATCTACGAGCAGTACTTC.